This TCR beta chain was sequenced for a study of cytomegalovirus exposure and HLA in healthy donors. Study-level findings and limits: In a later analysis, HLA-associated beta chains showed higher expansion and lower generation probabilities than comparable chains. Presence/absence analyses rested on an assumption that sequencing depth was roughly uniform across donors. TCR beta chains numbering more than 150 were designated cytomegalovirus-associated.

CDR1 is WSHSY, CDR2 SAAADI, per germline. The germline V and J ends were trimmed by 4 bases and 1 base, with 10 bases remaining between them. CDR3 length: 14 residues. This clone was detected only a few times. Antigen unknown. This PCR relied on a set of 60 Vbeta primers and 13 Jbeta primers. Profiling relied on immunoSEQ multiplex PCR, and the TCRdb table lists in-frame clones only, not all of them. The table records 110,000 to 150,000 clones, about two thirds of them present only once. The V and J genes are TRBV10-2 and TRBJ1-1; unclear D gene. The clonotype was recovered from a woman aged 55-70 years in good health and CMV-seropositive. Sequenced sample: PBMCs. In nucleotides, the CDR3 is TGCGCCAGCAGTGCCCTTGAGGGGAACACTGAAGCTTTCTTT. Protein product: CASSALEGNTEAFF.